A single sample gave rise to the 23 T cell receptor beta chains below, sequenced in a study of Graves' ophthalmopathy and Graves' hyperthyroidism. Using RNA transcripts, the TCR beta CDR3 regions were amplified. The first round was an RT-PCR with HTBI primers, and the second round was a multiplex PCR. TCRdb ran MiXCR on the multiplex PCR reads and lists one entry per CDR3 protein. The sample includes over a million distinct CDR3 sequences, roughly 35% of them seen just once. Sequencing input: peripheral blood or thyroid tissue (not recorded which). Receptors originate from an adult man with Graves' hyperthyroidism.

V and J are TRBV5-5 and TRBJ2-7, with 10 bases aligning to TRBD2. Looked up from germline, CDR1 is SGHKS and CDR2 is YYEKEE (reference sequence). Unmatched junction bases numbered 20, after V lost 7 bases and J lost 7 bases. The CDR3 runs to 17 residues. CDR3 loop: CASPLPSGRPPPREQYF. The CDR3 DNA follows: TGTGCCAGCCCACTGCCTAGCGGGAGACCACCCCCGCGTGAGCAGTACTTC.

The rearrangement links TRBV5-1 to TRBJ1-1; possibly TRBD1 for D (5 bases). V was trimmed by 4 bases and J by 7 bases, leaving 17 bases between them. The CDR3 spans 14 residues. CDR1 SGHRS and CDR2 YFSETQ come from the germline V gene. CDR3 bases: TGCGCCAGCAGCCCAGGGCGGGTGGAGATTGAAGCTTTCTTT. Translated: CASSPGRVEIEAFF.

This CDR3 is CASSYVASWNHGYTF. The CDR3 bases are TGTGCCAGCAGTTACGTGGCCAGTTGGAACCATGGCTACACCTTC. This sequence joins TRBV6-5 and TRBJ1-2, with no clear D. V was trimmed by 2 bases and J by 6 bases, leaving 16 bases between them. Germline CDR1 reads MNHEY; CDR2 reads SVGAGI. This CDR3 is built from 15 residues.

The chain couples TRBV7-9 to TRBJ1-2, with a weak D call TRBD1 (6 bases). CDR3 size: 16 residues. Germline V gene sequence: CDR1 SEHNR, CDR2 FQNEAQ (reference sequence). V was trimmed by 5 bases and J by 3 bases, leaving 19 bases between them. DNA for the CDR3: TGTGCCAGCAGCCCCCTCCCCGGGACACAGGACTATGGCTACACCTTC. Amino acids: CASSPLPGTQDYGYTF.

The V gene is TRBV9, the J gene TRBJ2-7; 9 positions match TRBD2. Germline V gene data show CDR1 as SGDLS and CDR2 as YYNGEE. The CDR3 consists of 14 residues. V shed 1 base, J shed 4 bases, and the junction held 3 bases outside the gene matches. DNA for the CDR3: TGTGCCAGCAGCGTATCGCGGGAGGGGTACGAGCAGTACTTC. Translating it yields CASSVSREGYEQYF.

Ten or more counts support this clonotype. The chain couples TRBV2 to TRBJ1-2; D gene uncertain. V was pared by 3 bases and J by 1 base, with 9 bases between. The CDR3 loop spans 14 amino acids. Germline V gene lookup returns CDR1 SNHLY and CDR2 FYNNEI. The CDR3 here is CASSDPNNNYGYTF. CDR3 DNA sequence: TGTGCCAGCAGTGATCCGAACAATAACTATGGCTACACCTTC.

The sample holds a few counts of this clonotype. This rearrangement joins TRBV10-1 to TRBJ2-5; 9 bases are a match to TRBD2. The CDR3 spans 14 residues. J lost 5 bases, V lost 6 bases, and 7 bases had no gene match. CDR1 WNHNN and CDR2 SYGVQD come from the germline V gene (reference sequence). The CDR3 loop is CASSPGTSLETQYF. DNA of the CDR3: TGCGCCAGCAGCCCAGGGACTAGCTTGGAGACCCAGTACTTC.

This clonotype turned up a few times. The genes are TRBV12-3 or TRBV12-4 and TRBJ1-2, with D perhaps TRBD1 (5 bases). This CDR3 is 12 amino acids long. Trimming removed 7 bases at V and 8 bases at J, with 14 bases between. CDR3 in DNA: TGTGCCAGCACCTTAGGTGGGGGAGGCTACACCTTC. Translating gives CASTLGGGGYTF.

Note on this clonotype: Just one base apart from a much larger clone, this may be a read error. CDR3 bases: TGTGCCAGCAGCCACGGGACAGGGAATTACGAGCAGTACTTC. Translating gives CASSHGTGNYEQYF. This chain links TRBV7-9 with TRBJ2-7; 9 nucleotides align to TRBD1. J lost 4 bases, V lost 5 bases, and 6 bases had no gene match. From germline, CDR1 is SEHNR and CDR2 FQNEAQ (reference sequence). The CDR3 extends over 14 amino acids.

This chain connects TRBV25-1 to TRBJ2-3; 8 bases map to TRBD2. V lost 1 base and J lost 2; bases outside the gene matches: 17. Germline lookup yields CDR1 MGHDK and CDR2 SYGVNS. This CDR3 has 20 amino acids. CDR3 sequence reads: CASSELLDRGGIRNTDTQYF. For the CDR3, the DNA is TGTGCCAGCAGTGAATTGCTTGACCGGGGGGGGATCCGAAACACAGATACGCAGTATTTT. Full variable domain (missing parts from reference TRBV25-1 and TRBJ2-3): EADIYQTPRYLVIGTGKKITLECSQTMGHDKMYWYQQDPGMELHLIHYSYGVNSTEKGDLSSESTVSRIRTEHFPLTLESARPSHTSQYLCASSELLDRGGIRNTDTQYFGPGTRLTVL.

This clonotype occurred a few times. The chain recombines TRBV12-3 or TRBV12-4 with TRBJ2-5; D perhaps matches TRBD2 (6 bases). This CDR3 region has 15 residues. V was trimmed by 6 bases and J by 5 bases, leaving 19 bases between them. CDR3 DNA: TGTGCCAGCAGGCCTCCGGGGAGGTTCGGGGAGACCCAGTACTTC. Its translation is CASRPPGRFGETQYF.

This clonotype was observed once. The chain joins TRBV15 to TRBJ1-1, with 7 bases fitting TRBD1. Germline CDR1 is LNHNV and CDR2 is YYDKDF (reference sequence). J was trimmed by 6 bases and V by 0 bases; bases with no gene match: 16. This CDR3 has 18 amino acids. CDR3 DNA: TGTGCCACCAGCAGAGATTGGAATGCAGGCGGGACAGTCTCTGAAGCTTTCTTT. It encodes CATSRDWNAGGTVSEAFF.

There are many counts of this clonotype. This chain uses TRBV9 with TRBJ2-7, with D perhaps assigned TRBD1 or TRBD2 (5 bases each). CDR3 length: 15 residues. The V gene's germline CDR1 is SGDLS and CDR2 YYNGEE. V was pared by 1 base and J by 7 bases, with 18 bases between. DNA of the CDR3: TGTGCCAGCAGCGTACAGGGCGGGTTATCGGGAGAGCAGTACTTC. Its protein product is CASSVQGGLSGEQYF.

In this sample, this clonotype turned up many times. This rearrangement joins TRBV6-5 to TRBJ2-5; 8 positions agree with TRBD1. The V gene end was trimmed by 6 bases and the J gene end by 4 bases; junction bases not matched to a gene: 4. The CDR3 consists of 13 residues. Germline V gives CDR1 MNHEY, CDR2 SVGAGI. The CDR3 loop reads CASRQGVVETQYF. CDR3 DNA: TGTGCCAGCAGACAGGGGGTAGTAGAGACCCAGTACTTC.

This clonotype was seen many times. The chain uses TRBV29-1 and TRBJ2-2; 9 bases align to TRBD1. V was clipped by 1 base and J by 6 bases; unmatched bases: 3. Germline CDR1 is SQVTM and CDR2 is ANQGSEA. This CDR3 comprises 14 residues. CDR3 amino acids: CSVEGDRVSGELFF. DNA for the CDR3: TGCAGCGTTGAAGGGGACAGGGTTTCCGGGGAGCTGTTTTTT.

The rearrangement uses TRBV2 and TRBJ1-2; D gene unclear. The germline V gene encodes CDR1 SNHLY and CDR2 FYNNEI. Trimming removed 1 base from V and 7 bases from J, with 10 bases in between. The CDR3 runs 13 residues. Here the CDR3 reads CASSEVRVFGYTF. DNA of the CDR3: TGTGCCAGCAGTGAAGTGCGGGTTTTTGGCTACACCTTC.

This clonotype was observed a handful of times. V gene TRBV29-1 combines with J gene TRBJ1-3, with TRBD1 matching 7 bases. Trimming cost V 4 bases and J 4 bases; bases outside gene matches: 10. Germline assignment: CDR1 SQVTM and CDR2 ANQGSEA. The CDR3 consists of 15 residues. CDR3 loop: CSVAGQAGVGNTIYF. The DNA of the CDR3 is TGCAGCGTTGCTGGACAGGCAGGAGTCGGAAACACCATATATTTT.

This clonotype was observed many times. The chain's CDR3 is CTIMDGPYGYTF. The CDR3 nucleotides are TGCACCATTATGGACGGCCCCTATGGCTACACCTTC. V usage is TRBV20-1 and J usage is TRBJ1-2; D is undetermined. Germline V gives CDR1 DFQATT, CDR2 SNEGSKA (reference sequence). CDR3 size: 12 residues.

V and J are TRBV29-1 and TRBJ2-5; D is possibly TRBD1 or TRBD2 (5 bases each). V was pared by 4 bases and J by 3 bases, with 12 bases between. The CDR3 covers 13 residues. Germline CDR1 is SQVTM and CDR2 is ANQGSEA. CDR3 nucleotide sequence: TGCAGCGTTGCGGGACGCCTGGAAGAGACCCAGTACTTC. Residues: CSVAGRLEETQYF.

The V and J genes are TRBV20-1 and TRBJ2-5, with TRBD2 identical over 14 bases. CDR1 and CDR2 from the germline V gene are DFQATT and SNEGSKA (reference sequence). There are 15 residues in the CDR3. Trimming took 4 bases from V and 5 from J; bases not matched to a gene: 6. The CDR3: CSATWTSGGPETQYF. CDR3 DNA sequence: TGCAGTGCTACTTGGACTAGCGGGGGGCCCGAGACCCAGTACTTC.

The V gene is TRBV6-6, the J gene TRBJ1-5; TRBD1 is a possible D gene (6 bases). Trimming stripped 7 bases from V and 4 bases from J, with 23 bases between. Germline V gene sequence: CDR1 MNHNY, CDR2 SVGAGI (reference sequence). This CDR3 is 17 amino acids long. Here the CDR3 reads CASTVRAGGQPNQPQHF. The CDR3 nucleotides are TGTGCCAGCACCGTTAGGGCGGGGGGGCAGCCTAATCAGCCCCAGCATTTT.

Details on this clonotype: No conserved phenylalanine or tryptophan is present at the end of the CDR3, so a read error is the likely explanation. It is unclear where the CDR3 begins or ends on the DNA, so no DNA is shown, and the CDR3 is as TCRdb lists it. This chain joins TRBV10-3 and TRBJ2-5. Germline assignment: CDR1 ENHRY and CDR2 SYGVKD. The CDR3 is 12 amino acids in total, end residues counted. The CDR3 is CAISEPTGTPRY.

This clonotype was counted ten times or more. The chain links TRBV7-7 to TRBJ2-5; D gene uncertain. V dropped 5 bases and J dropped 5 bases, with 12 bases sitting between them. Germline V gives CDR1 SSHAT, CDR2 FNYEAQ (reference sequence). The CDR3 runs 13 residues. The CDR3 is CASSPFLRETQYF. The DNA of the CDR3 is TGTGCCAGCAGCCCGTTCCTTCGGGAGACCCAGTACTTC.